The present T cell receptor beta chain was sequenced within a study of cytomegalovirus exposure and HLA in healthy donors. Whole-study findings and limits: The authors later found most CMV-associated TCR beta chains appeared HLA-restricted. Altogether, 170 or so TCR beta chains were recorded as cytomegalovirus-associated.

This CDR3 comprises 14 residues. It was with 60 Vbeta and 13 Jbeta primers that the PCR ran. Per the original data handling: Later, an analysis found 80 million or so unique TCR beta chains, and roughly 10 million of these were shared. Measured with immunoSEQ multiplex PCR; TCRdb has only the in-frame clones, and not every one. V, J and clone size are those of that table, while D and trimming were read from the DNA. The sample consists of about 190,000 clones, approximately 80% of them appearing once. In its sample, this clone was seen a few times. No antigen is known for it. The chain uses TRBV21-1 and TRBJ2-3; TRBD2 is taken as the D call from the table, unchecked against the DNA. TRBV21-1 is shown as a pseudogene. This clonotype was sampled from a man aged 35-49 years in good health and CMV-seropositive. Sequenced sample: PBMCs. The CDR3 region has the DNA TGTGCCAGCAGAGCGGGAGGATTCACAGATACGCAGTATTTT. Its translation is CASRAGGFTDTQYF.